These 32 T cell receptor beta chains originate from one sample sequenced in a study of cytomegalovirus exposure and HLA in healthy donors. This PCR relied on a set of 60 Vbeta primers and 13 Jbeta primers. Assay used: immunoSEQ multiplex PCR; TCRdb lists only in-frame clones, some missing. The data contain 90,000 to 150,000 clones, roughly 65% of them singletons. Sample: PBMCs. The receptors derive from a middle-aged man in good health and CMV-seropositive.

The rearrangement uses TRBV15 and TRBJ2-5; D unclear. Germline CDR1 and CDR2: LNHNV and YYDKDF (reference sequence). The CDR3 loop spans 16 amino acids. Trimming stripped 1 base from V and 0 bases from J, with 12 bases between. The CDR3 spells CATSRGAVSNQETQYF. CDR3 sequence (DNA): TGTGCCACCAGCAGAGGCGCTGTTAGCAACCAAGAGACCCAGTACTTC.

The chain is built from TRBV4-1 and TRBJ2-3, with a tentative D call TRBD2 (5 bases). Deletions cut 0 bases from V and 6 bases from J, with 16 bases between. CDR1 and CDR2 from the germline V gene are MGHRA and YSYEKL. The CDR3 extends over 16 amino acids. The CDR3 coding sequence is TGCGCCAGCAGCCAAGAAGTCGGGCGCGGGTCCGATACGCAGTATTTT. It yields the protein CASSQEVGRGSDTQYF.

The chain has TRBV5-4 and TRBJ1-6; D is unresolved. The CDR3 runs to 14 residues. The V gene's germline CDR1 is SGHNT and CDR2 YYREEE (reference sequence). V was cut by 2 bases and J by 4 bases, with 7 bases left in between. The CDR3 protein is CASSFQRYNSPLHF. CDR3 in DNA: TGTGCCAGCAGCTTTCAGCGTTATAATTCACCCCTCCACTTT.

Here the CDR3 DNA reads TGTGCCAGCAGTTACCAAGCCGGGACAGGGCATGAGACCCAGTACTTC. It encodes CASSYQAGTGHETQYF. The chain has TRBV6-6 and TRBJ2-5, with 9 bases aligning to TRBD1. Germline V gene data show CDR1 as MNHNY and CDR2 as SVGAGI (reference sequence). After removal of 2 bases from V and 5 bases from J, the junction contained 9 bases not matched to a gene. The CDR3 sequence is 16 residues long.

The CDR3 loop reads CASSRGGTGANTGELFF. The CDR3 region has the DNA TGTGCCAGTAGTAGGGGTGGGACAGGGGCGAACACCGGGGAGCTGTTTTTT. The chain is built from TRBV19 and TRBJ2-2; 10 nucleotides line up with TRBD1. V was clipped by 4 bases and J by 0 bases; unmatched bases: 5. The V gene's germline CDR1 is LNHDA and CDR2 SQIVND (reference sequence). The CDR3 contains 17 residues.

The chain is built from TRBV2 and TRBJ1-5; 9 bases are a match to TRBD1. Germline V gene lookup returns CDR1 SNHLY and CDR2 FYNNEI. There are 13 residues in the CDR3. This chain's CDR3 is CATQEDRGQPQHF. The DNA for the CDR3 is TGTGCAACTCAGGAGGACAGGGGACAGCCCCAGCATTTT.

The chain joins TRBV4-1 to TRBJ1-5, with TRBD1 as a possible D gene (5 bases). The CDR3 loop spans 19 amino acids. Germline-derived CDR1 and CDR2 are MGHRA and YSYEKL. V lost 0 bases, J lost 0 bases, and 18 bases lay in between. CDR3 region: CASSQDNGWGSHSNQPQHF. CDR3 nucleotide sequence: TGCGCCAGCAGCCAAGATAACGGTTGGGGCAGCCATAGCAATCAGCCCCAGCATTTT.

CDR3 amino acids: CASSDPQGNYGYTF. The CDR3 DNA reads TGTGCCAGCAGTGATCCACAGGGTAACTATGGCTACACCTTC. This chain links TRBV6-1 with TRBJ1-2, with D possibly matching TRBD1 (6 bases). The germline V gene has CDR1 MNHNS and CDR2 SASEGT. V lost 3 bases to trimming and J lost 1 base, with 9 bases between them. CDR3 length equals 14 residues.

This chain links TRBV2 with TRBJ2-2, with D possibly TRBD1 on 5 matching bases. Germline CDR1 SNHLY, CDR2 FYNNEI. CDR3 length: 14 amino acids. The V end was cut by 6 bases, the J end by 0 bases, with 8 bases between. The CDR3 loop is CASRMTANTGELFF. DNA of the CDR3: TGTGCCAGCAGGATGACAGCGAACACCGGGGAGCTGTTTTTT.

J is TRBJ2-7 and V is TRBV27, with a possible D match to TRBD1 (6 bases). Trimming shortened V by 2 bases and J by 3 bases, and 11 bases separated the two germline ends. This CDR3 comprises 14 residues. The germline gives CDR1 MNHEY, CDR2 SMNVEV (reference sequence). CDR3 sequence reads: CASSLAGAGYEQYF. CDR3 DNA: TGTGCCAGCAGTTTAGCAGGGGCCGGCTACGAGCAGTACTTC.

The gene calls are TRBV4-2 and TRBJ2-3, with 7 bases matching TRBD2. The J segment lost 5 bases and the V segment lost 3 bases, leaving 11 bases of the junction unmatched. Germline CDR1 is LGHNA and CDR2 is YNFKEQ. The CDR3 totals 16 residues. In DNA, the CDR3 is TGTGCCAGCAGCCAGGTCCCCCGGGCGGGAGTAGATACGCAGTATTTT. Its translation: CASSQVPRAGVDTQYF.

This clone was observed once. The J gene is TRBJ2-5, the V gene TRBV30; D perhaps matches TRBD2 (5 bases). The V end lost 3 bases, the J end lost 0 bases, and 5 bases lay between the germline ends. This CDR3 has 12 amino acids. Germline V CDR1 and CDR2: GTSNPN, SVGIG (reference sequence). DNA of the CDR3: TGTGCCTGGAGGGACTACCAAGAGACCCAGTACTTC. Residues: CAWRDYQETQYF.

The gene calls are TRBV6-5 and TRBJ1-6; possible D gene TRBD1, 5 bases. The V and J ends lost 6 bases and 7 bases respectively, with 10 bases between them. CDR3 length equals 13 residues. The V gene's germline CDR1 is MNHEY and CDR2 SVGAGI. CDR3 coding DNA: TGTGCCAGCAGGACAGTGCCCAATTCACCCCTCCACTTT. It encodes CASRTVPNSPLHF.

This clone was counted a few times. This chain uses TRBV10-3 with TRBJ2-5, with 11 bases matching TRBD1. Germline V gene lookup returns CDR1 ENHRY and CDR2 SYGVKD. The ends lost 10 bases at V and 5 bases at J; junction bases unmatched: 12. The CDR3 totals 15 residues. The CDR3 DNA sequence: TGTGCCACTGAGGACAGGGGGCGCCGGGGGGAGACCCAGTACTTC. It translates to CATEDRGRRGETQYF.

This clone has more than one count but fewer than ten. Other DNA sequences in this sample translate to the same CDR3. The V gene is TRBV2, the J gene TRBJ2-1; 12 bases map to TRBD1. The CDR3 length is 15 residues. V was pared by 8 bases and J by 8 bases, with 10 bases of the junction left unmatched. CDR1 and CDR2 (germline): SNHLY, FYNNEI. Here the CDR3 reads CASDELGQGADEQFF. The CDR3 bases are TGTGCCAGCGACGAACTGGGACAGGGGGCGGATGAGCAGTTCTTC.

The chain is built from TRBV6-6 and TRBJ2-2, with D possibly TRBD2 on 6 matching bases. CDR1 is MNHNY, CDR2 SVGAGI, per germline (reference sequence). Trimming removed 5 bases from V and 4 bases from J, with 14 bases in between. The CDR3 runs 15 residues. CDR3 coding DNA: TGTGCCAGCAGTAACTTGGGGGGAAGCACCGGGGAGCTGTTTTTT. This codes for CASSNLGGSTGELFF.

The J gene is TRBJ2-7, the V gene TRBV28; TRBD1 might be the D (7 bases). The germline V gene encodes CDR1 MDHEN and CDR2 SYDVKM. This CDR3 has 14 amino acids. V was trimmed by 5 bases and J by 2 bases, leaving 13 bases between them. The CDR3 spells CASSARGATYEQYF. DNA for the CDR3: TGTGCCAGCAGTGCCAGGGGGGCCACCTACGAGCAGTACTTC.

The chain is built from TRBV11-2 and TRBJ2-5; 7 bases are shared with TRBD1. Germline values: CDR1 SGHAT, CDR2 FQNNGV. The CDR3 sequence is 14 residues long. The junction had 9 bases not matched to a gene; V was cut back by 2 bases and J by 9 bases. Here the CDR3 reads CASSLQTGVWAQYF. Written as DNA, the CDR3 is TGTGCCAGCAGCTTACAAACAGGGGTTTGGGCCCAGTACTTC.

The V call is TRBV6-4, the J call TRBJ2-1, with D perhaps TRBD1 (5 bases). This CDR3 comprises 15 residues. V was shortened by 6 bases and J by 0 bases, with 12 bases between the two germline ends. CDR1 and CDR2 from the germline V gene are MRHNA and SNTAGT. The CDR3 region has the DNA TGTGCCAGCAGACAAACAGGAGACTCCTACAATGAGCAGTTCTTC. Encoded protein: CASRQTGDSYNEQFF.

The sample holds a few counts of this clone. The DNA of the CDR3 is TGTGCCAGTAGTCTAACCAGGGGAAGCTATAGCAATCAGCCCCAGCATTTT. It codes for CASSLTRGSYSNQPQHF. This sequence joins TRBV19 and TRBJ1-5; possibly TRBD1 for D (6 bases). The CDR3 has 17 amino acids. Trimming cost V 5 bases and J 0 bases, with 17 bases left between them. Germline V gives CDR1 LNHDA, CDR2 SQIVND (reference sequence).

The chain carries TRBV19 and TRBJ2-7, with TRBD2 matching 8 bases. This CDR3 comprises 14 residues. J lost 4 bases, V lost 2 bases, and 4 bases had no gene match. Germline V gene lookup returns CDR1 LNHDA and CDR2 SQIVND (reference sequence). The CDR3 region is CASSIQLAEYEQYF. For the CDR3, the DNA is TGTGCCAGTAGTATACAACTAGCGGAATACGAGCAGTACTTC.

The chain combines TRBV14 with TRBJ2-3, with TRBD2 as a possible D gene (7 bases). CDR1 and CDR2 (germline): SGHDN, FVKESK. V lost 4 bases and J lost 2, with 16 bases in between. This CDR3 is 16 amino acids long. CDR3 sequence (DNA): TGTGCCAGCAGCCCCCAGGTAGGGGGGGTCACAGATACGCAGTATTTT. It encodes CASSPQVGGVTDTQYF. Using reference TRBV14 and TRBJ2-3 for the parts outside the CDR3, the full variable domain is EAGVTQFPSHSVIEKGQTVTLRCDPISGHDNLYWYRRVMGKEIKFLLHFVKESKQDESGMPNNRFLAERTGGTYSTLKVQPAELEDSGVYFCASSPQVGGVTDTQYFGPGTRLTVL.

The J gene is TRBJ2-2, the V gene TRBV27, with D tentatively TRBD2 (5 bases). Germline-derived CDR1 and CDR2 are MNHEY and SMNVEV (reference sequence). V lost 3 bases, J lost 6 bases, and 8 bases lay in between. The CDR3 is made up of 13 amino acids. The CDR3 sequence: CASSFNGAGELFF. The CDR3, as DNA: TGTGCCAGCAGTTTCAACGGGGCCGGGGAGCTGTTTTTT.

About this clone itself: Compared with germline, one end of the junction differs, possibly owing to a read error. This sequence joins TRBV6-5 and TRBJ2-7; D might be TRBD2 (5 bases). Germline loops: CDR1 MNHEY, CDR2 SVGAGI. There are 11 residues in the CDR3. The CDR3: CASSWEYEQHF. DNA of the CDR3: TGTGCCAGCAGTTGGGAGTACGAGCAGCACTTC.

The chain joins TRBV30 to TRBJ1-5; maybe TRBD1 (5 bases). V was clipped by 1 base and J by 7 bases, with 11 bases between them. There are 13 residues in the CDR3. In germline, CDR1 is GTSNPN, CDR2 SVGIG (reference sequence). The CDR3 loop is CAWSAQGGQPQHF. The CDR3 nucleotides read TGTGCCTGGAGTGCCCAGGGAGGACAGCCCCAGCATTTT.

The chain couples TRBV5-1 to TRBJ2-1; 12 positions agree with TRBD2. Trimming cost V 0 bases and J 9 bases; bases outside gene matches: 13. Per the germline V gene, CDR1 is SGHRS and CDR2 is YFSETQ. The CDR3 is 18 amino acids. DNA for the CDR3: TGCGCCAGCAGCTTGGCTTGGGTCCCTAGCGGGGGGGCCACTGAGCAGTTCTTC. Translation: CASSLAWVPSGGATEQFF.

The chain combines TRBV7-2 with TRBJ1-6; TRBD1 matches at 8 bases. The CDR3 consists of 15 residues. J lost 7 bases, V lost 2 bases, and 4 bases had no gene match. Per the germline V gene, CDR1 is SGHTA and CDR2 is FQGNSA. The CDR3 reads CASSLLGQVNSPLHF. In nucleotides, the CDR3 is TGTGCCAGCAGCTTACTGGGACAGGTCAATTCACCCCTCCACTTT. The variable domain in full, with the rest retrieved from reference TRBV7-2 and TRBJ1-6, is GAGVSQSPSNKVTEKGKDVELRCDPISGHTALYWYRQSLGQGLEFLIYFQGNSAPDKSGLPSDRFSAERTGGSVSTLTIQRTQQEDSAVYLCASSLLGQVNSPLHFGNGTRLTVT.

The rearrangement joins TRBV5-1 to TRBJ2-3, with 9 bases fitting TRBD1. Germline trimming cut 4 bases from V and 1 base from J; bases unmatched to any gene: 7. Germline-derived CDR1 and CDR2 are SGHRS and YFSETQ. CDR3 length: 16 amino acids. The CDR3 here is CASSPTGGSGTDTQYF. For the CDR3, the DNA is TGCGCCAGCAGCCCCACAGGGGGCTCGGGCACAGATACGCAGTATTTT.

This rearrangement joins TRBV5-1 to TRBJ2-5; D possibly corresponds to TRBD2 (5 bases). The DNA matches TRBJ2-7 better at its end, which makes the J call doubtful. This CDR3 is 14 amino acids long. CDR1 and CDR2 (germline): SGHRS, YFSETQ. The CDR3 reads CASSYSGSSYEQYF. CDR3 DNA sequence: TGCGCCAGCAGCTACTCGGGGAGCTCCTACGAGCAGTACTTC.

The V call is TRBV28, the J call TRBJ2-3; the match to TRBD2 covers 9 bases. The CDR3 runs to 16 residues. Germline V gene sequence: CDR1 MDHEN, CDR2 SYDVKM. V lost 8 bases and J lost 3; bases outside the gene matches: 12. CDR3 in DNA: TGTGCCAGCGCCCTCTTAGAGGCGGGAGGGACAGATACGCAGTATTTT. It codes for CASALLEAGGTDTQYF.

In this sample, this clone turned up once. The chain is built from TRBV7-9 and TRBJ1-3; no clear D gene. CDR1 is SEHNR and CDR2 is FQNEAQ in the germline V gene (reference sequence). The germline V and J ends were trimmed by 3 bases and 0 bases, with 6 bases remaining between them. This CDR3 spans 14 amino acids. This chain's CDR3 is CASSFGVSGNTIYF. In nucleotides, the CDR3 is TGTGCCAGCAGCTTCGGGGTCTCTGGAAACACCATATATTTT.

As to this clone: Other DNA sequences in this specimen translate into the identical CDR3. This chain connects TRBV11-3 to TRBJ2-7; TRBD2 might be the D (6 bases). V was shortened by 1 base and J by 0 bases, with 10 bases between the two germline ends. Germline V gives CDR1 SGHNT, CDR2 YENEEA. The CDR3 loop spans 15 amino acids. The CDR3 nucleotides read TGTGCCAGCAGCTTAGTCGCGGGGCCCTCCTACGAGCAGTACTTC. Its protein product is CASSLVAGPSYEQYF.